The 5 T cell receptor beta chains below all came from one sample that was sequenced in a study of blood T cell repertoires in COVID-19. TCRdb's table, derived via immunoSEQ multiplex PCR, lists solely in-frame clones and lacks some. The table includes 170,000 or so clones, approximately 84% detected once. What was sequenced was PBMCs or T cells enriched from blood (not recorded which). These TCRs come from a woman aged 45 to 65 who had recovered from COVID-19.

V and J are TRBV19 and TRBJ2-1; 7 nucleotides agree with TRBD1. V was clipped by 5 bases and J by 4 bases; unmatched bases: 11. This CDR3 has 16 residues. Germline V gene sequence: CDR1 LNHDA, CDR2 SQIVND (reference sequence). The CDR3 spells CASSFRRQGDYNEQFF. The CDR3 DNA reads as TGTGCCAGTAGTTTCCGGAGACAGGGAGATTACAATGAGCAGTTCTTC.

This chain joins TRBV6-5 and TRBJ1-3; D perhaps matches TRBD1 (5 bases). This CDR3 is 16 amino acids long. Germline CDR1 reads MNHEY; CDR2 reads SVGAGI. V was clipped by 0 bases and J by 3 bases, with 12 bases between them. CDR3 DNA: TGTGCCAGCAGTTACTCGGGGCCGACGGGTGGAAACACCATATATTTT. Translating it yields CASSYSGPTGGNTIYF.

Of note for this clone: This CDR3 fails to terminate in the conserved phenylalanine or tryptophan, so it likely reflects a read error. Because the CDR3's place on the DNA is in doubt, the DNA is left out and the CDR3 is given as listed by TCRdb. The CDR3 here is CASSLYSRVE. This chain joins TRBV3-1 (or the pseudogene TRBV3-2) and TRBJ1-1; the D call TRBD1 from the table was never checked on the DNA. The CDR3 has 10 amino acids, counting both end residues. Germline assignment: CDR1 LGHDT and CDR2 YNNKEL (reference sequence).

The chain couples TRBV11-3 to TRBJ2-2; a weak D match, TRBD1 (5 bases). Germline V gene sequence: CDR1 SGHNT, CDR2 YENEEA. There are 16 residues in the CDR3. Trimming removed 2 bases at V and 6 bases at J, with 16 bases between. The CDR3: CASSLSRTGRSGELFF. Here the CDR3 DNA reads TGTGCCAGCAGCTTAAGCCGAACAGGTCGGTCCGGGGAGCTGTTTTTT.

This chain links TRBV4-2 with TRBJ1-2; TRBD1 agrees at 8 bases. V was pared by 6 bases and J by 4 bases, with 7 bases of the junction left unmatched. From germline, CDR1 is LGHNA and CDR2 YNFKEQ. CDR3 length: 14 amino acids. CDR3 amino acids: CASRSDREAYGYTF. The DNA of the CDR3 is TGTGCCAGCAGATCGGACAGGGAAGCCTATGGCTACACCTTC.